The 26 T cell receptor beta chains reported below all come from one sample, sequenced in a study of shared clonotypes between healthy human individuals. Positively selected for CCR7, the CD45RO-negative cells used as naive CD8 cells excluded terminally differentiated effector memory CD45RA+ cells. The data were produced by immunoSEQ multiplex PCR, yet TCRdb's version contains in-frame clones alone and is incomplete. The table shows 800,000 to 950,000 clones, with approximately 96% occurring only once. Material for sequencing was naive CD8+ T cells sorted from blood. These receptors all come from a man under 40 in good health.

The rearrangement links TRBV7-6 to TRBJ1-5; 9 bases agree with TRBD1. Germline CDR1 is SGHVS and CDR2 is FNYEAQ. V dropped 4 bases and J dropped 6; count of bases not matched to a gene: 7. The CDR3 has 15 residues. The CDR3, as DNA: TGTGCCAGCAGCTCAACCCAGACAGGGGGTCAGCCCCAGCATTTT. Translation: CASSSTQTGGQPQHF.

V usage is TRBV7-2 and J usage is TRBJ2-2, with D hard to call. Trimming pared 2 bases from V and 4 bases from J, leaving 8 bases between. The CDR3 spans 14 residues. Germline V gene lookup returns CDR1 SGHTA and CDR2 FQGNSA. This CDR3 reads CASSLTIPTGELFF. The DNA of the CDR3 is TGTGCCAGCAGCTTAACCATTCCCACCGGGGAGCTGTTTTTT.

This clone showed up just once. The rearrangement uses TRBV19 and TRBJ2-6, with no clear D. The ends were cut back, 9 bases at V and 0 bases at J, with 6 bases in the middle. CDR1 is LNHDA and CDR2 is SQIVND in the germline V gene (reference sequence). The CDR3 totals 13 residues. DNA of the CDR3: TGTGCCAGCAGAAACTCTGGGGCCAACGTCCTGACTTTC. Protein: CASRNSGANVLTF. The full variable domain, completed using reference TRBV19 and TRBJ2-6, is DGGITQSPKYLFRKEGQNVTLSCEQNLNHDAMYWYRQDPGQGLRLIYYSQIVNDFQKGDIAEGYSVSREKKESFPLTVTSAQKNPTAFYLCASRNSGANVLTFGAGSRLTVL.

The V call is TRBV5-1, the J call TRBJ1-2; possible D gene TRBD1, 5 bases. The CDR3 is made up of 14 amino acids. Per the germline V gene, CDR1 is SGHRS and CDR2 is YFSETQ. Trimming removed 2 bases at V and 0 bases at J, with 8 bases between. The CDR3 region is CASSLGDANYGYTF. CDR3 in DNA: TGCGCCAGCAGCTTAGGGGACGCTAACTATGGCTACACCTTC.

The chain joins TRBV4-1 to TRBJ2-7; no clear D. V was shortened by 0 bases and J by 9 bases, with 9 bases between the two germline ends. CDR1 is MGHRA and CDR2 is YSYEKL in the germline V gene. This CDR3 region has 12 residues. The CDR3 sequence is CASSQDARSQYF. CDR3 in DNA: TGCGCCAGCAGCCAAGACGCCCGATCGCAGTACTTC.

The chain carries TRBV7-2 and TRBJ2-7, with no clear D. This CDR3 is 13 amino acids long. V lost 3 bases and J 1 base, leaving 7 bases between the germline ends. Germline V gene sequence: CDR1 SGHTA, CDR2 FQGNSA. The CDR3 DNA follows: TGTGCCAGCAGCTTCTACGTATCCTACGAGCAGTACTTC. Its protein is CASSFYVSYEQYF. Full variable domain (missing parts from reference TRBV7-2 and TRBJ2-7): GAGVSQSPSNKVTEKGKDVELRCDPISGHTALYWYRQSLGQGLEFLIYFQGNSAPDKSGLPSDRFSAERTGGSVSTLTIQRTQQEDSAVYLCASSFYVSYEQYFGPGTRLTVT.

Here the CDR3 reads CASSPRTGSYEQYF. The CDR3 bases are TGTGCCAGTAGTCCTAGGACAGGGTCCTACGAGCAGTACTTC. The chain recombines TRBV19 with TRBJ2-7; TRBD1 agrees at 8 bases. V lost 5 bases, J lost 1 base, and 4 bases stayed unmatched. This CDR3 contains 14 residues. The germline CDR1 and CDR2 sequences are LNHDA and SQIVND (reference sequence).

This clone was recorded once. This rearrangement joins TRBV7-9 to TRBJ2-1; 10 nucleotides align to TRBD2. V dropped 4 bases and J dropped 4; count of bases not matched to a gene: 13. CDR1 SEHNR and CDR2 FQNEAQ come from the germline V gene (reference sequence). The CDR3 spans 18 residues. CDR3 amino acids: CASSYHLPGLAAYNEQFF. In nucleotides, the CDR3 is TGTGCCAGCAGCTACCACCTTCCCGGACTAGCGGCTTACAATGAGCAGTTCTTC.

The genes are TRBV5-1 and TRBJ2-3; 7 bases line up with TRBD2. Germline V gene sequence: CDR1 SGHRS, CDR2 YFSETQ. J was trimmed by 0 bases and V by 0 bases; bases with no gene match: 1. This CDR3 has 15 amino acids. CDR3 DNA sequence: TGCGCCAGCAGCTTGGAAGCGGGAAGCACAGATACGCAGTATTTT. This gives the protein CASSLEAGSTDTQYF.

V usage is TRBV7-9 and J usage is TRBJ2-7; no definite D call. Germline V gene sequence: CDR1 SEHNR, CDR2 FQNEAQ (reference sequence). V lost 2 bases, J lost 3 bases, and 14 bases lay in between. The CDR3 is made up of 15 amino acids. The CDR3 DNA reads TGTGCCAGCAGCTTATCCAGCTTCTCATTCTACGAGCAGTACTTC. Protein sequence: CASSLSSFSFYEQYF.

V usage is TRBV9 and J usage is TRBJ2-3, with D possibly TRBD1 on 6 matching bases. Trimming removed 4 bases at V and 1 base at J, with 16 bases between. CDR1 SGDLS and CDR2 YYNGEE come from the germline V gene. The CDR3 totals 16 residues. In DNA, the CDR3 is TGTGCCAGCAGCACGGGTGGGGGCTTCCGCACAGATACGCAGTATTTT. Its protein product is CASSTGGGFRTDTQYF.

The chain combines TRBV5-4 with TRBJ2-7; perhaps TRBD2 as D (5 bases). Germline CDR1 SGHNT, CDR2 YYREEE (reference sequence). V dropped 1 base and J dropped 4 bases, with 12 bases sitting between them. This CDR3 region has 14 residues. This CDR3 reads CASSLYGVGYEQYF. The CDR3 DNA is TGTGCCAGCAGCTTGTACGGGGTTGGGTACGAGCAGTACTTC.

The rearrangement links TRBV5-1 to TRBJ2-7; 15 bases line up with TRBD2. Germline-derived CDR1 and CDR2 are SGHRS and YFSETQ. There are 18 residues in the CDR3. The ends lost 2 bases at V and 2 bases at J; junction bases unmatched: 8. CDR3 DNA sequence: TGCGCCAGCAGCTTTGGACTAGCGGGAGGGAGCGTTACCTACGAGCAGTACTTC. This translates into CASSFGLAGGSVTYEQYF.

The sample holds one count of this clone. This sample also contains other DNA sequences that code for the same CDR3. J is TRBJ2-6 and V is TRBV29-1, with D perhaps matching TRBD1 (5 bases). Germline values: CDR1 SQVTM, CDR2 ANQGSEA. This CDR3 comprises 13 residues. The ends were cut back, 6 bases at V and 0 bases at J, with 6 bases in the middle. The CDR3 loop is CSVTGSGANVLTF. The CDR3 DNA is TGCAGCGTCACAGGCTCTGGGGCCAACGTCCTGACTTTC.

The rearrangement links TRBV11-2 to TRBJ1-1; 9 bases match TRBD1. Germline CDR1 is SGHAT and CDR2 is FQNNGV. CDR3 length equals 19 residues. V was clipped by 2 bases and J by 10 bases; unmatched bases: 23. The CDR3 protein is CASSLTGPPGQGWAKRAFF. CDR3 coding DNA: TGTGCCAGCAGCTTAACCGGGCCTCCGGGACAGGGTTGGGCTAAGAGAGCTTTCTTT.

This clone was seen only once. The J gene is TRBJ2-2, the V gene TRBV6-5; D is perhaps TRBD1 (5 bases). The CDR3 has 15 amino acids. Germline V gene data show CDR1 as MNHEY and CDR2 as SVGAGI. The V and J ends lost 3 bases and 7 bases respectively, with 15 bases between them. The CDR3 protein is CASSYARQGIGELFF. The DNA for the CDR3 is TGTGCCAGCAGTTATGCGCGCCAGGGCATCGGGGAGCTGTTTTTT.

This clone was counted a single time. This sequence joins TRBV27 and TRBJ1-5; D not resolved. The V gene lost 4 bases and the J gene lost 11 bases, with 18 bases spanning the gap. This CDR3 has 14 residues. Germline lookup yields CDR1 MNHEY and CDR2 SMNVEV (reference sequence). For the CDR3, the DNA is TGTGCCAGCAGTTCCGGTTTGGGTCTTGGAGCCCAGCATTTT. The encoded protein is CASSSGLGLGAQHF.

The chain uses TRBV7-8 and TRBJ2-1; TRBD2 aligns across 14 bases. The germline gives CDR1 SGHVS, CDR2 FQNEAQ. The CDR3 length is 15 residues. Germline trimming cut 5 bases from V and 9 bases from J; bases unmatched to any gene: 6. The CDR3 here is CASSPGLAGVGEQFF. The CDR3 coding sequence is TGTGCCAGCAGCCCGGGACTAGCGGGAGTAGGTGAGCAGTTCTTC.

The chain combines TRBV29-1 with TRBJ2-3; perhaps TRBD1 as D (6 bases). The germline V gene encodes CDR1 SQVTM and CDR2 ANQGSEA. The CDR3 extends over 14 amino acids. Trimming cost V 3 bases and J 3 bases, with 13 bases left between them. CDR3 sequence reads: CSVDRGGFTDTQYF. The CDR3 DNA follows: TGCAGCGTTGATAGAGGGGGATTTACAGATACGCAGTATTTT.

V and J are TRBV29-1 and TRBJ1-1; D may be TRBD1 (5 bases). Deletions cut 6 bases from V and 1 base from J, with 6 bases between. The germline V gene has CDR1 SQVTM and CDR2 ANQGSEA. This CDR3 contains 11 residues. CDR3 nucleotides: TGCAGCGTCGGACAGAACACTGAAGCTTTCTTT. It encodes CSVGQNTEAFF. Variable domain in full (rest from reference TRBV29-1 and TRBJ1-1): SAVISQKPSRDICQRGTSLTIQCQVDSQVTMMFWYRQQPGQSLTLIATANQGSEATYESGFVIDKFPISRPNLTFSTLTVSNMSPEDSSIYLCSVGQNTEAFFGQGTRLTVV.

Concerning this clone itself: The identical CDR3 is also encoded by other nucleotide sequences in the sample. CDR3 sequence reads: CASSLGENEQYF. The DNA for the CDR3 is TGTGCCAGCAGCCTAGGGGAGAACGAGCAGTACTTC. The chain has TRBV7-9 and TRBJ2-7; possibly TRBD1 or TRBD2 for D (5 bases each). Germline V gene lookup returns CDR1 SEHNR and CDR2 FQNEAQ (reference sequence). Deletions cut 5 bases from V and 5 bases from J, with 10 bases between. The CDR3 consists of 12 residues.

The chain couples TRBV27 to TRBJ1-5; D possibly corresponds to TRBD1 (5 bases). Germline V gives CDR1 MNHEY, CDR2 SMNVEV (reference sequence). The V end lost 2 bases, the J end lost 2 bases, and 7 bases lay between the germline ends. This CDR3 comprises 14 residues. The CDR3 sequence is CASSLAGRNQPQHF. The CDR3 DNA is TGTGCCAGCAGTTTAGCGGGGCGCAATCAGCCCCAGCATTTT.

The chain carries TRBV7-9 and TRBJ2-1; no clear D. CDR1 SEHNR and CDR2 FQNEAQ come from the germline V gene (reference sequence). CDR3 length equals 12 residues. V dropped 1 base and J dropped 10 bases, with 8 bases sitting between them. CDR3 nucleotide sequence: TGTGCCAGCAGCTTAGAAGTGCCCGAGCAGTTCTTC. Protein sequence: CASSLEVPEQFF.

This chain connects TRBV27 to TRBJ2-3; possible D gene TRBD1, 6 bases. The ends were cut back, 6 bases at V and 3 bases at J, with 16 bases in the middle. Germline V gives CDR1 MNHEY, CDR2 SMNVEV (reference sequence). The CDR3 contains 15 residues. This CDR3 is CASSSSRRGTDTQYF. The DNA for the CDR3 is TGTGCCAGCAGCTCCTCGCGCAGGGGAACAGATACGCAGTATTTT.

The chain employs TRBV6-6 and TRBJ1-2; TRBD1 matches 8 bases. V was pared by 6 bases and J by 2 bases, with 8 bases of the junction left unmatched. CDR3 size: 15 residues. Looked up from germline, CDR1 is MNHNY and CDR2 is SVGAGI (reference sequence). The CDR3 here is CASSRTQGVNYGYTF. The CDR3 DNA is TGTGCCAGCAGCCGCACACAGGGGGTGAACTATGGCTACACCTTC.

The chain has TRBV7-8 and TRBJ2-3; TRBD2 agrees at 12 bases. The CDR3 has 15 amino acids. Germline assignment: CDR1 SGHVS and CDR2 FQNEAQ. Trimming took 5 bases from V and 7 from J; bases not matched to a gene: 7. CDR3 sequence (DNA): TGTGCCAGCAGCATTCCCCGGACTAGCGGGAATACGCAGTATTTT. Protein: CASSIPRTSGNTQYF.